The clone carrying this T cell receptor beta chain occurred a few times. What it binds is unknown. Busulfan-fludarabine conditioning, marrow transplant, and cyclophosphamide on days +3 and +4 were administered. TCRdb's copy holds only in-frame clones and misses some; the assay was immunoSEQ multiplex PCR. In total the sample includes roughly 5,400 clones, none of them seen once. This entry comes from a study of T cells after posttransplantation cyclophosphamide. General study points: Donor CD8+ memory clones often dominated recipient blood repertoires at later times. After PTCy, TRB diversity resembled that of CNI/methotrexate controls. Tissue-infiltrating T cells from skin or gut overlapped little with blood T cells.

The CDR3 is made up of 13 amino acids. Germline V CDR1 and CDR2: SGHAT, FQDESV (reference sequence). V shed 9 bases and J 7 bases; nucleotides not matched to a gene: 4. The genes are TRBV11-1 and TRBJ1-6; 9 bases map to TRBD1. The TCR was taken from a male patient aged 55 to 69 who received an allogeneic stem cell transplant from a related donor, was CMV-positive, and had acute GVHD only. Part of the T cell pool may stem from the graft donor. The sample consisted of PBMCs, taken about 390 days after allogeneic stem cell transplant with posttransplant cyclophosphamide. CDR3 region: CASGTGTNSPLHF. The CDR3 DNA reads TGTGCCAGTGGGACAGGGACCAATTCACCCCTCCACTTT.